This T cell receptor (beta chain) comes out of a study of T cell repertoires in cytomegalovirus infection. Overall study: HLA-B-restricted CMV epitopes that are well studied were used alongside recently identified HLA-C-restricted ones. In public TCR beta signatures, there were indications of both CMV infection and matching HLA type.

Whole-study results and caveats: Cumulative public TCR beta family frequency identified carriers of CMV plus the relevant HLA. The ex vivo response was dominated by HLA-C-restricted CMV-specific TCR beta clonotypes.

TCRdb used MiXCR to reprocess the reads, holding one entry per CDR3 protein. The sample lists 300,000 to 400,000 distinct CDR3 sequences, just under 30% occurring once. Concerning this clonotype itself: What it binds is unknown.

The source is a human donor in good health (CMV status not recorded). Some clones in this sample may be carry-over from other donors' samples. This specimen consisted of cultured PBMCs, obtained from culture after CMV antigen stimulation.

CDR3 in DNA: TGTGCCAGCAGCTCTCGGACTAGCGCCTACACAGATACGCAGTATTTT. Residues: CASSSRTSAYTDTQYF. The genes are TRBV7-8 and TRBJ2-3, with 9 bases matching TRBD2. Losses at the gene ends were 4 bases for V and 2 bases for J; bases not matched to a gene: 7. The germline gives CDR1 SGHVS, CDR2 FQNEAQ. The CDR3 is made up of 16 amino acids.